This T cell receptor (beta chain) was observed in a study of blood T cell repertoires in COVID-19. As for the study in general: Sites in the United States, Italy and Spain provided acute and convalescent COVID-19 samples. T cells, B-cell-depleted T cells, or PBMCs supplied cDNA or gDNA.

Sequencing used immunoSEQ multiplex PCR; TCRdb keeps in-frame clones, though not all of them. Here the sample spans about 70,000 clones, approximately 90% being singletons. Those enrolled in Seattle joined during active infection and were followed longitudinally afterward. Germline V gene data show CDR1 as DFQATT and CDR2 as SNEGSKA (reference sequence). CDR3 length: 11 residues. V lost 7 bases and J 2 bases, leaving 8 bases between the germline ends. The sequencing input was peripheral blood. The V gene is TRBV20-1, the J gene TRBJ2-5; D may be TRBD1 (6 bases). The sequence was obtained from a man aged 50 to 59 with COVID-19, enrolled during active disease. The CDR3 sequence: CSGQVQETQYF. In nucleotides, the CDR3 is TGCAGTGGACAGGTACAAGAGACCCAGTACTTC.